This T cell receptor beta chain comes out of a study of CXCR3-negative and CXCR3-positive naive CD8 T cells. The study's findings and limits: CXCR3-positive naive cells carried more hydrophobic TRB CDR3s than CXCR3-negative ones.

5' RACE that incorporated UMI labels was used to prepare the TRB cDNA libraries. TCRdb reprocessed the 5' RACE reads and reports one entry per CDR3 protein, with no DNA. In total, the table holds under 70,000 distinct CDR3 sequences. Comment on this clonotype: Antigen specificity is unknown.

Germline V CDR1 and CDR2: SEHNR, FQNEAQ (reference sequence). This CDR3 is built from 14 residues. V usage is TRBV7-9 and J usage is TRBJ2-3; TCRdb lists TRBD1, though no DNA is available to test this call. The specimen sequenced was naive CXCR3+ CD8+ T cells from blood. Noted subset: CD45RO-CCR7+CD27+CD95- naive CD8+ T cells expressing CXCR3 (TNR3+). The receptor was isolated from a human donor in good health. Some clones in this sample may be carry-over from other donors' samples. CDR3 in amino acids: CASHTQGPTDTQYF.